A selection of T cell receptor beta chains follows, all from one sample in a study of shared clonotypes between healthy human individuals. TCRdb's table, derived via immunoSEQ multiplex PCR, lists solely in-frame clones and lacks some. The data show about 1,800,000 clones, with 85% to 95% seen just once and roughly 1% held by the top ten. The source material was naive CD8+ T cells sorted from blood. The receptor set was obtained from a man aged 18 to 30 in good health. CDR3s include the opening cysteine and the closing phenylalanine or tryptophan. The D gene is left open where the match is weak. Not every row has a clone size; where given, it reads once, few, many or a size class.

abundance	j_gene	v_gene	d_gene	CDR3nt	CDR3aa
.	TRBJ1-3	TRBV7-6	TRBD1	TGTGCCTCCAGGGGGCTCGGAAACACCATATATTTT	CASRGLGNTIYF
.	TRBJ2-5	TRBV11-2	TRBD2	TGTGCCAGCAGCTTGGGGTCCGTTGGCGGGGGGGCCGGAGAGACCCAGTACTTC	CASSLGSVGGGAGETQYF
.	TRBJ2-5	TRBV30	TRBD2	TGTGCCTGGAGTGTGACTAGCGCAGAGACCCAGTACTTC	CAWSVTSAETQYF
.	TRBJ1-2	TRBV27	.	TGTGCCAGCAGTTTATCGATGGCAGATTACGGCTACACCTTC	CASSLSMADYGYTF
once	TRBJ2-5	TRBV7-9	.	TGTGCCAGCAGCCCCCTAGGTAGCGGAGATCAAGAGACCCAGTACTTC	CASSPLGSGDQETQYF
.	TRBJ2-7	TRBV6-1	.	TGTGCCAGCAGTGAATTCGCAGGGAGCGGCTACGAGCAGTACTTC	CASSEFAGSGYEQYF
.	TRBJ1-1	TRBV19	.	TGTGCCAGTAGTATAGAACCGGGTAACACTGAAGCTTTCTTT	CASSIEPGNTEAFF
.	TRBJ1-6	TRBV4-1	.	TGCGCCAGCAGCCAAGAAGGGGTGTCCTATAATTCACCCCTCCACTTT	CASSQEGVSYNSPLHF
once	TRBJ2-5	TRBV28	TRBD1	TGTGCCAGCAGTTTGGACAGGCCCGGGGAGACCCAGTACTTC	CASSLDRPGETQYF
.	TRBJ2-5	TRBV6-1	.	TGTGCCAGCAGTGAACTTGGTGAGGAGACCCAGTACTTC	CASSELGEETQYF
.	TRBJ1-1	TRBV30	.	TGTGCCTGGAGTCCACCTGTATACAGCCTTAACCCACCCCACACTGAAGCTTTCTTT	CAWSPPVYSLNPPHTEAFF
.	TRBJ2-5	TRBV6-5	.	TGTGCCAGCAGTTGGGAACAGGGCCCCCAAGAGACCCAGTACTTC	CASSWEQGPQETQYF
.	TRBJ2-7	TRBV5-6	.	TGTGCCAGCAGCGCCGGGACTTCCTACGAGCAGTACTTC	CASSAGTSYEQYF
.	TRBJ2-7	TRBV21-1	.	TGTGCCAGCAGCAAGGTGGACAGGAAATACGAGCAGTACTTC	CASSKVDRKYEQYF
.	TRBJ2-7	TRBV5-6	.	TGTGCCAGCAGCAGAACGCCAGGGGCCGGGCCCTACGAGCAGTACTTC	CASSRTPGAGPYEQYF
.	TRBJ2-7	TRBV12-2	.	TGTGCAAGTCGCTTCCCCGGCAACCCCCAGGAAGGGGACAGGGCGTACGAGCAGTACTTC	CASRFPGNPQEGDRAYEQYF
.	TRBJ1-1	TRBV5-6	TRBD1	TGTGCCAGCAGCTTGGCGGGACAGGGCACGGACACTGAAGCTTTCTTT	CASSLAGQGTDTEAFF
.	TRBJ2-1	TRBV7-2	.	TGTGCCAGCAGCTTAGATCCAGTTTGGCCTGAGCAGTTCTTC	CASSLDPVWPEQFF
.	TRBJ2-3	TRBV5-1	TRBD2	TGCGCCAGCAGCCCAAGCGGGGGCCCTTTAACAGATACGCAGTATTTT	CASSPSGGPLTDTQYF
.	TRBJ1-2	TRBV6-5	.	TGTGCCAGCAGTTACGGGGTTAACTATGGCTACACCTTC	CASSYGVNYGYTF
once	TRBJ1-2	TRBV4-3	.	TGCGCCAGCAGCCCGGGGCCATCTGGGGCCTTCTATGGCTACACCTTC	CASSPGPSGAFYGYTF
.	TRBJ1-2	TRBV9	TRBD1	TGTGCCAGCAGCGTAAGGGACAGGGCGGACTATGGCTACACCTTC	CASSVRDRADYGYTF
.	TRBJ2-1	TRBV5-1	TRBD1	TGCGCCAGCAGCTCCCGGGACAGGCTCGACAATGAGCAGTTCTTC	CASSSRDRLDNEQFF